Included here is one T cell receptor (beta chain) sequence, with context. This clone was picked up a small number of times. Its binding antigen is unknown. No much larger clone is present one base from it, and per-base qualities are unavailable. This record belongs to a study of blood T cell repertoires in COVID-19 (TCRdb year 2020). A note on the overall study: Samples covering the acute and convalescent phases of COVID-19 were provided by collaborators in the United States, Italy and Spain. The material from the prospective study consisted of cDNA or gDNA derived from T cells, B-cell-depleted T cells, or PBMCs. Subjects who had been exposed to COVID-19, were actively infected with it, or had recovered from it provided the deeply sampled blood TCRbeta repertoires that made up the dataset. The repertoires were released in a freely available public database meant as a resource for research on the immune response to SARS-CoV-2. Samples came from the ongoing ImmuneRACE study (first 160 participants) plus 1,254 subjects from 6 global collaborators. The sample metadata nearly always contained a de-identified subject ID, COVID-19 status, age in years and sex. HLA class I and class II types, where available, came from metadata supplied by the sample provider rather than from assay-based typing.

TCRbeta CDR3 regions were amplified from genomic DNA using the immunoSEQ Assay, a bias-controlled multiplex PCR. From the authors' description of their analysis: The number of nucleated cells in each sample was estimated from the amplification of reference gene primers within the assay. To quantify the absolute abundance of each unique TCRbeta CDR3 rearrangement, sequence reads were collapsed and filtered. For each sample, productive Simpson clonality was calculated by taking the square root of Simpson's diversity index across productive rearrangements. TCRdb stores this immuneACCESS table with in-frame sequences only. Part of the clones is absent; in the studies checked, under half of the shortfall reflects unresolved V genes, and no reason is known for the rest. V, J and clone size are those of that table, while D and trimming were read from the DNA. This sample lists approximately 80,000 clones; about 85% were detected once. The top ten hold approximately 3% of the sample.

General findings and caveats noted by the study authors: The quantity of clinical and demographic metadata differed by source and by participant and was supplied without curation.

One collaborating source in Seattle enrolled patients while the patients were actively infected and followed the patients over time throughout the course of disease. Collaborating institutions collected whole blood in K2EDTA tubes following their own protocols. For TCRbeta analysis, collaborators shipped samples in one of three forms: frozen whole blood, isolated PBMCs, or DNA extracted from either of those sample types. The sequenced sample was peripheral blood. This sequence originates from a woman older than 75 with COVID-19, enrolled during active disease.

The nucleotide sequence is given as TGTGCCAGCAGCCCGAGGGCTCTGGCGGAAAAACTGTTTTTT. The resulting protein is CASSPRALAEKLFF. The rearranged segments are TRBV11-2 and TRBJ1-4, with the D gene not clear enough to name. From the cysteine up to the phenylalanine, the CDR3 has a length of 14 residues. Of all the DNA, just the CDR3 is kept, 42 bases in frame from base 1. Trimming removed 5 bases from V and 8 bases from J, leaving 15 bases between the germline ends. According to the germline V gene, CDR1 reads SGHAT and CDR2 reads FQNNGV.